Reported below is one TCR beta chain. Germline values: CDR1 SGHDN, CDR2 FVKESK. This CDR3 region has 15 residues. Trimming cost V 4 bases and J 0 bases; bases outside gene matches: 4. The data are from a study of technical replicates of blood from several donors. Using immunoSEQ multiplex PCR, the repertoire was profiled, and TCRdb retains in-frame clones only, with some absent. The sample contains 67,000 or so clones, 92% of which appear only once. Sequences were obtained from T cells isolated from PBMCs. The V and J genes are TRBV14 and TRBJ1-1, with 8 bases matching TRBD1. This clonotype was obtained from a human donor in good health. The CDR3 DNA is TGTGCCAGCAGCCCTCGGACAGGGCTGAACACTGAAGCTTTCTTT. It codes for CASSPRTGLNTEAFF. The whole variable domain, filled in from reference TRBV14 and TRBJ1-1, reads EAGVTQFPSHSVIEKGQTVTLRCDPISGHDNLYWYRRVMGKEIKFLLHFVKESKQDESGMPNNRFLAERTGGTYSTLKVQPAELEDSGVYFCASSPRTGLNTEAFFGQGTRLTVV.